The T cell receptor (beta chain) described here comes from a study of blood T cell repertoires in COVID-19. Study summary: The United States, Italy and Spain supplied acute and convalescent COVID-19 samples. T cells, B-cell-depleted T cells, or PBMCs supplied cDNA or gDNA.

As originally analysed: Amplification of reference gene primers was used by the study to estimate nucleated cell counts. Only in-frame clones appear in the TCRdb table, and some are missing; sequencing was by immunoSEQ multiplex PCR. Clone size and the V and J calls come from that table; the DNA yielded D and trimming. Among some 38,000 clones listed, 91% were seen once. The CDR3 loop spans 16 amino acids. V lost 6 bases to trimming and J lost 0 bases, with 12 bases between them. Germline V gene lookup returns CDR1 LGHNT and CDR2 FRNRAP. The rearrangement uses TRBV12-5 and TRBJ1-6; D unclear. This receptor was identified in a man in his fifties with active COVID-19. Sequenced input: peripheral blood. The CDR3 reads CASGSTGSSYNSPLHF. As DNA, the CDR3 is TGTGCTAGTGGGTCGACCGGGAGCTCCTATAATTCACCCCTCCACTTT.